This T cell receptor (beta chain) was captured in a study of T cells after posttransplantation cyclophosphamide. The protocol was immunoSEQ multiplex PCR, while the TCRdb copy is restricted to in-frame clones and leaves out a portion. The repertoire holds about 15,000 clones, approximately 82% seen once, with 0.65% to 0.85% in the top ten. With 1 base removed from V and 2 bases from J, the gap between germline ends came to 4 bases. Per germline, CDR1 SGHRS and CDR2 YFSETQ. The CDR3 has 13 amino acids. V usage is TRBV5-1 and J usage is TRBJ1-3; D not resolved. Sequenced sample: memory CD4+ T cells sorted from PBMCs. The receptor was derived from a man in his fifties or sixties in good health, CMV-negative, and a related stem cell transplant donor. In DNA, the CDR3 is TGCGCCAGCAGCTTGACACCTGGAAACACCATATATTTT. It yields the protein CASSLTPGNTIYF.